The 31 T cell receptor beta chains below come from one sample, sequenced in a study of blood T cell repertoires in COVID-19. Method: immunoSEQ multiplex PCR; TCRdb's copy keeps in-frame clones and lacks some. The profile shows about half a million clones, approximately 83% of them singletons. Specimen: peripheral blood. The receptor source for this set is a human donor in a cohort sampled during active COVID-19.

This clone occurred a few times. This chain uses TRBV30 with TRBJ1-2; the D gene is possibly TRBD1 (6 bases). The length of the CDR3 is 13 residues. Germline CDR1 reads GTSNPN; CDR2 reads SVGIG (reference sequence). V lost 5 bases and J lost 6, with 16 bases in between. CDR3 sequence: CAWVRQEGNGYTF. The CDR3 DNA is TGTGCCTGGGTCAGACAGGAAGGCAATGGCTACACCTTC.

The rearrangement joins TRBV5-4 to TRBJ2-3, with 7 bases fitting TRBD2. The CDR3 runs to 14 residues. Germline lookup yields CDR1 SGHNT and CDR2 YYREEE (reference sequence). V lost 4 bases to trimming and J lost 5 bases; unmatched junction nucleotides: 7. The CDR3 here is CASSPSLAEDTQYF. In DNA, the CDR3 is TGTGCCAGCAGCCCCTCCCTAGCGGAAGATACGCAGTATTTT.

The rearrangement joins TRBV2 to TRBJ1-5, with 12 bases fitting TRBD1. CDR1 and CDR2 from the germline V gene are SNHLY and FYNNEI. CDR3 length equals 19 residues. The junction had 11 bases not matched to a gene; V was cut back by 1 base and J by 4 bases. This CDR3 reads CASSEVSDGTGGVNQPQHF. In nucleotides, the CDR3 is TGTGCCAGCAGTGAAGTTAGTGATGGGACAGGGGGCGTTAATCAGCCCCAGCATTTT.

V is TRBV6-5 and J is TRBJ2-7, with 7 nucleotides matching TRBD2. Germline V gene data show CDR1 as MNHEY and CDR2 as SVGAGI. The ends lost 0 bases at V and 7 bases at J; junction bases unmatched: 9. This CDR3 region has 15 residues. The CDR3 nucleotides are TGTGCCAGCAGTTACTCGGCGGGAGTCGCCAGAGAGCAGTACTTC. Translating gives CASSYSAGVAREQYF.

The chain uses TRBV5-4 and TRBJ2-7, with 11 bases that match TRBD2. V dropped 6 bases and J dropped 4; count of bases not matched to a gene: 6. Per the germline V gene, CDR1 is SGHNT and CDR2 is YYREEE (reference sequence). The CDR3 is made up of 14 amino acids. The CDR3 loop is CASTVAGGRYEQYF. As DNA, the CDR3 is TGTGCCAGCACCGTAGCGGGAGGGCGTTACGAGCAGTACTTC.

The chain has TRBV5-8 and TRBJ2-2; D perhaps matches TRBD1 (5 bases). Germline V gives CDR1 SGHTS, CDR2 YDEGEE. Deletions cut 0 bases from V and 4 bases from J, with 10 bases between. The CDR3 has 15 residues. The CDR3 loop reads CASSLGQIPTGELFF. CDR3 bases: TGTGCCAGCAGCTTGGGACAGATTCCCACCGGGGAGCTGTTTTTT.

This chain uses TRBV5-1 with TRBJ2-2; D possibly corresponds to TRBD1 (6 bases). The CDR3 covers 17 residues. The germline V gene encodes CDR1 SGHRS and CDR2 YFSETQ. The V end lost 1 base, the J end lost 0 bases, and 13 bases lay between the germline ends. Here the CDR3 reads CASSLPPDSTNTGELFF. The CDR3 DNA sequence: TGCGCCAGCAGCTTGCCCCCGGACAGCACGAACACCGGGGAGCTGTTTTTT. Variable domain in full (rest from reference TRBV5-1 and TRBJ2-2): KAGVTQTPRYLIKTRGQQVTLSCSPISGHRSVSWYQQTPGQGLQFLFEYFSETQRNKGNFPGRFSGRQFSNSRSEMNVSTLELGDSALYLCASSLPPDSTNTGELFFGEGSRLTVL.

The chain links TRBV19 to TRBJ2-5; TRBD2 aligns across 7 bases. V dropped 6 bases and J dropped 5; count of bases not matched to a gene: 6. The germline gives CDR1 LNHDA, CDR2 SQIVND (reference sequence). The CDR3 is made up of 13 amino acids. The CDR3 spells CASRSGGGETQYF. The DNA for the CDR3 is TGTGCCAGTAGATCGGGGGGAGGGGAGACCCAGTACTTC.

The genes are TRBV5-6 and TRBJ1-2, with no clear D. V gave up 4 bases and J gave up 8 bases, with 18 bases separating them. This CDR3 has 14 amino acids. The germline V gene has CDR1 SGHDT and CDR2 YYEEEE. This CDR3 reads CASSHDTGVGGYTF. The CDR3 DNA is TGTGCCAGCAGCCACGACACCGGGGTTGGAGGCTACACCTTC.

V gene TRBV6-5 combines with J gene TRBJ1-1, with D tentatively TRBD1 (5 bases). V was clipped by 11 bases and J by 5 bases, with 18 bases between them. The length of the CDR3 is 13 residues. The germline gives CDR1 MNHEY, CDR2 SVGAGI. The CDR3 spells CADERDGGTEAFF. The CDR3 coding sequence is TGTGCCGACGAGCGGGACGGGGGGACTGAAGCTTTCTTT.

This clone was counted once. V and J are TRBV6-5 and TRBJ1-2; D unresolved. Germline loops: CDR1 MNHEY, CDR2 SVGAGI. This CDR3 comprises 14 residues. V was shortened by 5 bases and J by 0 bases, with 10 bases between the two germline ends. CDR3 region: CASSPPQANYGYTF. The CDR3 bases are TGTGCCAGCAGTCCCCCCCAGGCTAACTATGGCTACACCTTC.

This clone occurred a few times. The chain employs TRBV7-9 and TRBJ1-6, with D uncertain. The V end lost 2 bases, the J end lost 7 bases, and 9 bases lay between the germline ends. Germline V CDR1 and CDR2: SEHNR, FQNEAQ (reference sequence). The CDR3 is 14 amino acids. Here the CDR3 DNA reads TGTGCCAGCAGCTTAACGGACTTGAATTCACCCCTCCACTTT. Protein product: CASSLTDLNSPLHF.

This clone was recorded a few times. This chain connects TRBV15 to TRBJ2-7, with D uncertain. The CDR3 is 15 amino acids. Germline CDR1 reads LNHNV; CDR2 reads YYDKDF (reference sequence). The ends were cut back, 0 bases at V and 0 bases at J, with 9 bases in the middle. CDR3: CATSRDRVNSYEQYF. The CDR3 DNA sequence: TGTGCCACCAGCAGAGATCGGGTTAACTCCTACGAGCAGTACTTC.

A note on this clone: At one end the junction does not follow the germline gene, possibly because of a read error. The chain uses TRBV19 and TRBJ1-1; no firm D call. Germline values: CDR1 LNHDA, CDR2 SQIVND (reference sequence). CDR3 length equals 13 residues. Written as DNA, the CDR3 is TGTGCCAGTAGTACGACAATGAACACTGAAGTTTTCTTT. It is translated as CASSTTMNTEVFF.

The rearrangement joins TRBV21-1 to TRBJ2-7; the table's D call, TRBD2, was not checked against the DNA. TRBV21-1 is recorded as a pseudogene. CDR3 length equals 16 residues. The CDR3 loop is CASSKRAGGDAYEQYF. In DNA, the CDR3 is TGTGCCAGCAGCAAACGGGCGGGTGGAGACGCCTACGAGCAGTACTTC.

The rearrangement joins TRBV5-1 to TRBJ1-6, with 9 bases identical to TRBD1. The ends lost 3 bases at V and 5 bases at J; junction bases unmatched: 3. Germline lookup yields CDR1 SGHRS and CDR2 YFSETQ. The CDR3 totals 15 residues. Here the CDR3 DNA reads TGCGCCAGCAGCTGGCGGACAGGGGATAATTCACCCCTCCACTTT. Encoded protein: CASSWRTGDNSPLHF. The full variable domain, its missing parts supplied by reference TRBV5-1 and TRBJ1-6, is KAGVTQTPRYLIKTRGQQVTLSCSPISGHRSVSWYQQTPGQGLQFLFEYFSETQRNKGNFPGRFSGRQFSNSRSEMNVSTLELGDSALYLCASSWRTGDNSPLHFGNGTRLTVT.

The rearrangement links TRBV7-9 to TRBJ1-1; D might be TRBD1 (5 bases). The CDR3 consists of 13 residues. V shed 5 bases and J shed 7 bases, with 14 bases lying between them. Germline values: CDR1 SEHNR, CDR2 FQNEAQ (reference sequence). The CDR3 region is CASSQRTTGEAFF. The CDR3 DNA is TGTGCCAGCAGCCAAAGAACCACAGGTGAAGCTTTCTTT.

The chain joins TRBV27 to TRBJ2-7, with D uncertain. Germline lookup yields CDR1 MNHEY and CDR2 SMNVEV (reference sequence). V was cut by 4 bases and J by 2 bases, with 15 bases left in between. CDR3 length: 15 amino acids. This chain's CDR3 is CASSSLPRVPYEQYF. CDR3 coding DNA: TGTGCCAGCAGTTCCCTCCCCCGGGTACCCTACGAGCAGTACTTC.

The CDR3 DNA reads as TGTGCCACCAGTGTAACCGGGAACACCGGGGAGCTGTTTTTT. Its protein product is CATSVTGNTGELFF. The chain has TRBV24-1 and TRBJ2-2; D is ambiguous. The length of the CDR3 is 14 residues. Germline V lookup: CDR1 KGHDR, CDR2 SFDVKD. V dropped 5 bases and J dropped 1 base, with 7 bases sitting between them.

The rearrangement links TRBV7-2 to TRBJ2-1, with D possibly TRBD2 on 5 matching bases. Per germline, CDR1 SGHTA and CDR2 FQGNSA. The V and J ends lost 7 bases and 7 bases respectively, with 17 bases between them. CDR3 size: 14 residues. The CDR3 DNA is TGTGCCAGCACCCCGGACCCCTCGGGGAATGAGCAGTTCTTC. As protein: CASTPDPSGNEQFF.

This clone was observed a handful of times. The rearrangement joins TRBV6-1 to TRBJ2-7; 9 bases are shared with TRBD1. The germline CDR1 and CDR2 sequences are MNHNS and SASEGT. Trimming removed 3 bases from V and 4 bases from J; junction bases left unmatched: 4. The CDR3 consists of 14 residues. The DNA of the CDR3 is TGTGCCAGCAGTGACACAGGGGGCGGATACGAGCAGTACTTC. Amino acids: CASSDTGGGYEQYF.

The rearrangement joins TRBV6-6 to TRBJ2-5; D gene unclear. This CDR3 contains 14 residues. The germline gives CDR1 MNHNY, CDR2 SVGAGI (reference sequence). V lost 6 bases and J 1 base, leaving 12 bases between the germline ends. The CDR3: CASRAALSQETQYF. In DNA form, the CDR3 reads TGTGCCAGCAGGGCGGCACTATCCCAAGAGACCCAGTACTTC.

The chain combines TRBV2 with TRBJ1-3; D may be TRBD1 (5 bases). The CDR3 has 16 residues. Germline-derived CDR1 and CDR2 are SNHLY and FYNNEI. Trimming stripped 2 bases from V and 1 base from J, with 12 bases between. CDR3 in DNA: TGTGCCAGCAGTGAAATGGAGGGGAGGTCTGGAAACACCATATATTTT. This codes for CASSEMEGRSGNTIYF.

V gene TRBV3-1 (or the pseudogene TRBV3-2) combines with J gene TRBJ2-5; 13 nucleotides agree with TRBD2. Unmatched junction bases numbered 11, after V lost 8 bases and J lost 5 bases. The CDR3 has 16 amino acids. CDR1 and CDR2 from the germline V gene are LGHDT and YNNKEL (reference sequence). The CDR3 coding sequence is TGTGCCAGCGGATCTCGGACTAGCGGGAGCGGGGAGACCCAGTACTTC. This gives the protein CASGSRTSGSGETQYF.

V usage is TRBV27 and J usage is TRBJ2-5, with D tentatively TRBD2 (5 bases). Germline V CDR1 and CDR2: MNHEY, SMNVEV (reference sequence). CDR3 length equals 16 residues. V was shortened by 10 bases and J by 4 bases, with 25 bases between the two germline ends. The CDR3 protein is CATRPAGSPPPETQYF. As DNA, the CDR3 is TGTGCCACCAGGCCCGCTGGGAGTCCCCCCCCAGAGACCCAGTACTTC.

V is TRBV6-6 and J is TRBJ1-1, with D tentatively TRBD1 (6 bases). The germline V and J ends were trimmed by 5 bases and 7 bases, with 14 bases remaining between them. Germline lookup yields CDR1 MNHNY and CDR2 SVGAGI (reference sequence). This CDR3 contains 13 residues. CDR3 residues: CASSMVQGREAFF. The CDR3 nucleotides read TGTGCCAGCAGTATGGTGCAGGGGCGTGAAGCTTTCTTT.

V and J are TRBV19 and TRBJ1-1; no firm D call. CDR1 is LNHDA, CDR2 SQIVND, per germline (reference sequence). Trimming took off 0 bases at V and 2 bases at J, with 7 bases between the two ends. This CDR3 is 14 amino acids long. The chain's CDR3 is CASSIEVGNTEAFF. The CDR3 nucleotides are TGTGCCAGTAGTATAGAAGTGGGCAACACTGAAGCTTTCTTT.

The CDR3 sequence is CASSQDFGSGRSGELFF. Here the CDR3 DNA reads TGTGCCAGCAGCCAAGATTTTGGTAGCGGGAGGTCTGGGGAGCTGTTTTTT. V usage is TRBV3-1 (or the pseudogene TRBV3-2) and J usage is TRBJ2-2; 10 nucleotides agree with TRBD2. The CDR3 is 17 residues long. V trimming: 0 bases; J trimming: 8 bases; junction bases outside the gene matches: 9. Germline V gene lookup returns CDR1 LGHDT and CDR2 YNNKEL (reference sequence).

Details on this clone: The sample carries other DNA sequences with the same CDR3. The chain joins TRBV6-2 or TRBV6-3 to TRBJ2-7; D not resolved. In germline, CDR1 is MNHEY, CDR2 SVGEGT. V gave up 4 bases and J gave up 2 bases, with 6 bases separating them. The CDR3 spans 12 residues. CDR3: CASSSLTYEQYF. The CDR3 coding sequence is TGTGCCAGCAGTTCCCTAACCTACGAGCAGTACTTC.

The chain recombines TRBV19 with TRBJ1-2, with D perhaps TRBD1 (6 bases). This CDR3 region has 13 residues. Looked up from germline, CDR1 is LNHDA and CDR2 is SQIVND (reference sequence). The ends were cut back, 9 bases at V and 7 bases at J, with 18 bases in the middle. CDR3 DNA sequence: TGTGCCAGCAGGGGACCGGTGGATGGTGGCTACACCTTC. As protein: CASRGPVDGGYTF.

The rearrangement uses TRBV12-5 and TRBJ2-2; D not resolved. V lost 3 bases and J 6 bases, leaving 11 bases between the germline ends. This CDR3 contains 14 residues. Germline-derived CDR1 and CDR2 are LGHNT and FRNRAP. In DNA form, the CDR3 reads TGTGCTAGTGGTTTACAATCCCCCTCCGGGGAGCTGTTTTTT. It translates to CASGLQSPSGELFF. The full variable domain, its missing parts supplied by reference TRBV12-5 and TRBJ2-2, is DARVTQTPRHKVTEMGQEVTMRCQPILGHNTVFWYRQTMMQGLELLAYFRNRAPLDDSGMPKDRFSAEMPDATLATLKIQPSEPRDSAVYFCASGLQSPSGELFFGEGSRLTVL.